This TCR beta chain was recorded in a study of monozygotic twins with inflammatory bowel disease. Broader study findings: Different T cell subtypes could not be distinguished.

Note on this clonotype: As yet, its antigen is unknown.

Germline V gives CDR1 SGHVS, CDR2 FQNEAQ. This CDR3 is 15 amino acids long. From its re-call of the 5' RACE reads, TCRdb lists each CDR3 protein once, without DNA. Its listing shows fewer than 200,000 distinct CDR3 sequences. What was sequenced was blood. The receptor was derived from a human donor with ulcerative colitis or Crohn's disease, or a healthy co-twin of an affected twin (not recorded which). The V gene is TRBV7-8, the J gene TRBJ2-1; the TRBD2 assignment by TCRdb is unverifiable without DNA. The CDR3 here is CASSLVLAGYNEQFF.